Listed here are 25 T cell receptor beta chains from one sample, sequenced in a study of CD8+CD57+ T cells in acquired aplastic anemia. TCR beta VDJ combinations and CDR3 sequences were profiled from genomic DNA. TCRdb reprocessed the reads with MiXCR, giving one entry per CDR3 protein. The top ten hold over 25% of the sample, which has some 210,000 distinct CDR3 sequences, around 60% seen once. The sequenced sample consisted of sorted CD4+, CD8+, or CD8+CD57+ T cells (not recorded which) from PBMCs. Receptor source: a human donor in good health.

The J gene is TRBJ2-7, the V gene TRBV6-1, with 10 bases that match TRBD1. Trimming took 1 base from V and 7 from J; bases not matched to a gene: 4. The CDR3 length is 14 residues. The germline V gene encodes CDR1 MNHNS and CDR2 SASEGT. DNA of the CDR3: TGTGCCAGCAGTGAAGGACAGGGGGCTGAAGAGCAGTACTTC. Encoded protein: CASSEGQGAEEQYF.

Many counts were recorded for this clonotype. This chain joins TRBV9 and TRBJ2-7; 8 bases fit TRBD1. Germline CDR1 SGDLS, CDR2 YYNGEE. The CDR3 loop spans 16 amino acids. V shed 3 bases and J 5 bases; nucleotides not matched to a gene: 13. As DNA, the CDR3 is TGTGCCAGCAGCGGCTTGCAGGGGGCGGAGGGGGACGAGCAGTACTTC. Residues: CASSGLQGAEGDEQYF.

The CDR3 here is CSAHRGAQTEAFF. The CDR3 coding sequence is TGCAGTGCTCACAGGGGGGCGCAGACTGAAGCTTTCTTT. The chain carries TRBV20-1 and TRBJ1-1, with 8 bases that match TRBD1. This CDR3 has 13 residues. Looked up from germline, CDR1 is DFQATT and CDR2 is SNEGSKA (reference sequence). With 5 bases clipped from V and 5 bases from J, the junction kept 7 bases outside the gene matches.

For this clonotype: The DNA is left out, because the CDR3 cannot be placed on it with certainty; the CDR3 is given as TCRdb lists it. The rearrangement links TRBV7-8 to TRBJ2-2. The CDR3 is 20 amino acids long, termini counted. Germline loops: CDR1 SGHVS, CDR2 FQNEAQ. The CDR3 sequence: CASSLAQGPSYEQYFGELFF.

The rearrangement links TRBV19 to TRBJ1-1; TRBD1 agrees at 8 bases. Germline trimming cut 8 bases from V and 4 bases from J; bases unmatched to any gene: 12. Germline values: CDR1 LNHDA, CDR2 SQIVND (reference sequence). The CDR3 is 15 amino acids. CDR3 bases: TGTGCCAGTGTACGGGACAGGCATCAGGGCACTGAAGCTTTCTTT. The encoded protein is CASVRDRHQGTEAFF.

This clonotype has a count of ten or more. This chain joins TRBV3-1 and TRBJ2-3; tentatively, D is TRBD1 (6 bases). V was shortened by 1 base and J by 0 bases, with 14 bases between the two germline ends. The CDR3 runs to 17 residues. CDR1 is LGHDT and CDR2 is YNNKEL in the germline V gene (reference sequence). CDR3 loop: CASSQARQVTSTDTQYF. In DNA form, the CDR3 reads TGTGCCAGCAGCCAAGCAAGACAGGTAACTAGCACAGATACGCAGTATTTT.

This clonotype was observed a handful of times. The chain uses TRBV2 and TRBJ2-5; the match to TRBD2 covers 12 bases. The junction had 18 bases not matched to a gene; V was cut back by 10 bases and J by 3 bases. This CDR3 comprises 18 residues. The germline V gene has CDR1 SNHLY and CDR2 FYNNEI. CDR3 amino acids: CATDTAKFLAGGEETQYF. The CDR3 DNA follows: TGTGCCACCGACACCGCAAAGTTTCTAGCGGGGGGGGAAGAGACCCAGTACTTC.

This clonotype was observed many times. The rearrangement links TRBV10-1 to TRBJ1-1; the D gene is possibly TRBD1 (6 bases). V gave up 6 bases and J gave up 4 bases, with 12 bases separating them. Germline CDR1 WNHNN, CDR2 SYGVQD (reference sequence). The CDR3 is 13 amino acids. The chain's CDR3 is CASSLGQPTEAFF. The CDR3 DNA reads TGCGCCAGCAGCCTCGGACAGCCCACTGAAGCTTTCTTT.

V and J are TRBV10-2 and TRBJ2-7, with D perhaps matching TRBD1 (6 bases). Per germline, CDR1 WSHSY and CDR2 SAAADI. V was shortened by 6 bases and J by 7 bases, with 16 bases between the two germline ends. The CDR3 extends over 13 amino acids. The CDR3 here is CASSLDRDNEQYF. The CDR3 DNA sequence: TGCGCCAGCAGCCTAGATAGGGACAATGAGCAGTACTTC.

This chain connects TRBV5-4 to TRBJ2-2; 9 bases align to TRBD1. The junction had 3 bases not matched to a gene; V was cut back by 6 bases and J by 0 bases. CDR3 length equals 15 residues. Germline CDR1 reads SGHNT; CDR2 reads YYREEE (reference sequence). CDR3 loop: CASTGTGTNTGELFF. The CDR3 DNA is TGTGCCAGCACTGGGACAGGGACGAACACCGGGGAGCTGTTTTTT.

About this clonotype itself: A much larger clone is a single base away; this may be a read error. V gene TRBV9 combines with J gene TRBJ1-1; TRBD1 is a possible D gene (5 bases). Germline V gene data show CDR1 as SGDLS and CDR2 as YYNGEE. This CDR3 is 15 amino acids long. The CDR3 is CVSSQVPGTGTEAFF. CDR3 DNA sequence: TGTGTCAGCAGCCAAGTCCCAGGGACGGGGACTGAAGCTTTCTTT.

This clonotype was recorded only once. The J gene is TRBJ1-2, the V gene TRBV4-1; D is uncertain. The CDR3 has 15 amino acids. The germline gives CDR1 MGHRA, CDR2 YSYEKL. The germline V and J ends were trimmed by 0 bases and 8 bases, with 16 bases remaining between them. CDR3 nucleotide sequence: TGCGCCAGCAGCCAAGATCTTCAGGACCCCCGCGGCTACACCTTC. This translates into CASSQDLQDPRGYTF.

The chain carries TRBV7-9 and TRBJ1-5; TRBD1 might be the D (5 bases). The germline V gene encodes CDR1 SEHNR and CDR2 FQNEAQ (reference sequence). CDR3 length: 15 amino acids. Trimming pared 5 bases from V and 14 bases from J, leaving 25 bases between. CDR3 DNA: TGTGCCAGCAGCCCCGGAATTAGCGGGGGAGCAGGCGAGCATTTT. This gives the protein CASSPGISGGAGEHF. The full variable domain, its missing parts supplied by reference TRBV7-9 and TRBJ1-5, is DTGVSQNPRHKITKRGQNVTFRCDPISEHNRLYWYRQTLGQGPEFLTYFQNEAQLEKSRLLSDRFSAERPKGSFSTLEIQRTEQGDSAMYLCASSPGISGGAGEHFGDGTRLSIL.

J is TRBJ2-3 and V is TRBV6-5; 10 nucleotides match TRBD1. V lost 4 bases, J lost 0 bases, and 19 bases stayed unmatched. There are 21 residues in the CDR3. Germline CDR1 is MNHEY and CDR2 is SVGAGI. The CDR3 region is CASSFPKSRQGAFTSTDTQYF. CDR3 nucleotide sequence: TGTGCCAGCAGTTTTCCCAAATCGCGACAGGGGGCCTTTACTAGCACAGATACGCAGTATTTT.

V gene TRBV5-4 combines with J gene TRBJ2-1; D is undetermined. Germline V lookup: CDR1 SGHNT, CDR2 YYREEE (reference sequence). The CDR3 has 13 residues. Trimming pared 2 bases from V and 9 bases from J, leaving 12 bases between. The CDR3 nucleotides are TGTGCCAGCAGCTTCGCTAGAACGGGTGAGCAGTTCTTC. This encodes CASSFARTGEQFF.

This clonotype was counted at least ten times. The chain is built from TRBV14 and TRBJ1-1; possible D gene TRBD1, 5 bases. Germline V gives CDR1 SGHDN, CDR2 FVKESK. Trimming removed 2 bases from V and 1 base from J, with 17 bases in between. The CDR3 totals 17 residues. CDR3 sequence reads: CASSQRPSRTPNTEAFF. CDR3 DNA sequence: TGTGCCAGCAGCCAACGGCCTTCCCGGACACCGAACACTGAAGCTTTCTTT.

The count of this clonotype is one. V and J are TRBV20-1 and TRBJ1-1, with TRBD1 as a possible D gene (5 bases). Between the trimmed V and J ends, which lost 5 bases and 8 bases, there was a span of 9 bases. The CDR3 spans 10 residues. Germline CDR1 DFQATT, CDR2 SNEGSKA (reference sequence). This chain's CDR3 is CSALRDEAFF. The CDR3 DNA sequence: TGCAGTGCTCTCCGGGACGAAGCTTTCTTT.

The chain joins TRBV11-1 to TRBJ2-7; TRBD2 matches at 8 bases. V shed 0 bases and J 9 bases; nucleotides not matched to a gene: 7. This CDR3 spans 14 amino acids. The germline CDR1 and CDR2 sequences are SGHAT and FQDESV (reference sequence). The CDR3 DNA is TGTGCCAGCAGCTTAGCACGTCGTCTAGCGGGGCAGTACTTC. This sequence encodes CASSLARRLAGQYF.

The CDR3 loop reads CASSLTYRDPSNTEAFF. CDR3 nucleotides: TGTGCCAGCAGTTTAACTTACAGGGATCCATCAAACACTGAAGCTTTCTTT. The rearrangement joins TRBV27 to TRBJ1-1, with D maybe TRBD1 (6 bases). The length of the CDR3 is 17 residues. CDR1 is MNHEY, CDR2 SMNVEV, per germline (reference sequence). Trimming shortened V by 2 bases and J by 2 bases, and 18 bases separated the two germline ends.

This clonotype has ten or more counts. The chain carries TRBV29-1 and TRBJ2-1; D is uncertain. Germline loops: CDR1 SQVTM, CDR2 ANQGSEA. The V gene lost 4 bases and the J gene lost 4 bases, with 5 bases spanning the gap. The CDR3 is made up of 11 amino acids. CDR3 residues: CSVVFYNEQFF. The CDR3 DNA is TGCAGCGTTGTATTTTACAATGAGCAGTTCTTC.

CDR3 nucleotide sequence: TGTGCCAGCAGTGAATCATTACCCCTCCACTTT. Translating gives CASSESLPLHF. The chain is built from TRBV2 and TRBJ1-6; D remains unclear. Germline V gives CDR1 SNHLY, CDR2 FYNNEI. V was trimmed by 2 bases and J by 12 bases, leaving 5 bases between them. This CDR3 region has 11 residues.

In this sample, this clonotype turned up a few times. The CDR3 sequence is CASSLGFSREAEFF. As DNA, the CDR3 is TGTGCCAGCAGTTTGGGGTTTAGTCGGGAGGCGGAGTTCTTC. The rearrangement uses TRBV28 and TRBJ2-1; 7 bases agree with TRBD2. V dropped 3 bases and J dropped 14; count of bases not matched to a gene: 13. Germline V CDR1 and CDR2: MDHEN, SYDVKM. The CDR3 extends over 14 amino acids.

J is TRBJ2-6 and V is TRBV7-9; D is possibly TRBD2 (5 bases). The CDR3 covers 15 residues. Trimming stripped 6 bases from V and 1 base from J, with 10 bases between. CDR1 is SEHNR and CDR2 is FQNEAQ in the germline V gene (reference sequence). The CDR3 coding sequence is TGTGCCAGCAGTTACTCGGGGTCTGGGGCCAACGTCCTGACTTTC. Its protein is CASSYSGSGANVLTF.

This chain links TRBV7-2 with TRBJ2-7; D is ambiguous. Germline V gives CDR1 SGHTA, CDR2 FQGNSA. The CDR3 is 13 amino acids. V lost 2 bases to trimming and J lost 2 bases, with 7 bases between them. The CDR3 protein is CASSLQAPYEQYF. Written as DNA, the CDR3 is TGTGCCAGCAGCTTACAAGCCCCCTACGAGCAGTACTTC.

In its sample, this clonotype was seen a few times. The V and J genes are TRBV20-1 and TRBJ2-7; D call uncertain. V was cut by 3 bases and J by 5 bases, with 20 bases left in between. The CDR3 has 15 residues. Germline lookup yields CDR1 DFQATT and CDR2 SNEGSKA (reference sequence). DNA of the CDR3: TGCAGTGCTAGGGACGTTATCACTGTCGTCCACGAGCAGTACTTC. Protein: CSARDVITVVHEQYF.